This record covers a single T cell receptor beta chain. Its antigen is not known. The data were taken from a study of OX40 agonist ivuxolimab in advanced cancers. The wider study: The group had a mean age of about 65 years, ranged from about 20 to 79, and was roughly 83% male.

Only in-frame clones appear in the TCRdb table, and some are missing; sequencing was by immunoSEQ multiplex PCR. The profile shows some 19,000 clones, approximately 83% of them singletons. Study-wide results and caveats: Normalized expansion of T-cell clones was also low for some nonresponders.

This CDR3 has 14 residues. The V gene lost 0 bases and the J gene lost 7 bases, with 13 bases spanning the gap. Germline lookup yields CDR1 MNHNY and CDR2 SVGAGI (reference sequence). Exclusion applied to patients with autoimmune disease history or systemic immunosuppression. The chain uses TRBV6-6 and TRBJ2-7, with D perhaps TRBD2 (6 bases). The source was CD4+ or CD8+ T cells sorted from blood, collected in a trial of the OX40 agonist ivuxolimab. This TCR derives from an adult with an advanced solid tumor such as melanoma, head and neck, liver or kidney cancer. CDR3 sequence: CASSYSMEGEEQYF. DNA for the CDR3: TGTGCCAGCAGTTACTCTATGGAGGGAGAGGAGCAGTACTTC.